A single TCR beta chain is shown here with its context. The sample originates from a study of control samples from healthy donors and cancer patients. TCRdb's table, derived via immunoSEQ multiplex PCR, lists solely in-frame clones and lacks some. This sample has about 160,000 clones, with approximately 94% found just once. Germline-derived CDR1 and CDR2 are LNHNV and YYDKDF (reference sequence). Trimming shortened V by 2 bases and J by 4 bases, and 8 bases separated the two germline ends. This CDR3 region has 13 residues. This receptor was obtained from a woman aged 40 to 50 in good health. The V call is TRBV15, the J call TRBJ1-2, with D perhaps matching TRBD1 (5 bases). The source material was blood. The DNA for the CDR3 is TGTGCCACCAGCAGACCAGACAGCTATGGCTACACCTTC. Translation: CATSRPDSYGYTF.